One and the same sample provided the 29 T cell receptor beta chains below, sequenced in a study of low-dose radiotherapy and immunotherapy resistance in tumors. Regarding time point: after trial treatment. Stated treatment: LDRT plus nivolumab, ipilimumab, low-dose cyclophosphamide and aspirin (RACIN trial). TRAV- and TRBV-specific primers were used for first-strand cDNA, which covered alpha and beta chains. TCR amplification ran about 20 PCR cycles using constant-region and V-primer adapter primers. One entry per CDR3 protein, called by TCRdb with MiXCR from the reads. The sample lists around 58,000 distinct CDR3 sequences; about 23% were seen once. The source material was PBMCs, sampled after low-dose radiotherapy plus immunotherapy. The receptors come from a male donor with prostate cancer.

Comment on this clonotype: A far larger clone is one nucleotide away, so this likely arose from a read error. The rearrangement uses TRBV28 and TRBJ2-7; no reliable D call. The CDR3 loop spans 16 amino acids. The ends were cut back, 0 bases at V and 0 bases at J, with 12 bases in the middle. Looked up from germline, CDR1 is MDHEN and CDR2 is SYDVKM. Written as DNA, the CDR3 is TGTGCCAGCAGTTTATGCTCCCCGGCGCGCTCCTACGAGCAGTACTTC. Its translation is CASSLCSPARSYEQYF.

The chain is built from TRBV4-1 and TRBJ2-1, with 9 bases aligning to TRBD1. CDR1 MGHRA and CDR2 YSYEKL come from the germline V gene. Unmatched junction bases numbered 7, after V lost 5 bases and J lost 8 bases. The CDR3 covers 14 residues. CDR3 amino acids: CASSYLQGAHEQFF. Here the CDR3 DNA reads TGCGCCAGCAGCTACCTACAGGGGGCGCATGAGCAGTTCTTC.

The table lists this clonotype with many counts. The chain employs TRBV4-3 and TRBJ1-4, with TRBD1 as a possible D gene (5 bases). This CDR3 region has 18 residues. Germline V gives CDR1 LGHNA, CDR2 YSLEER. V shed 0 bases and J shed 8 bases, with 22 bases lying between them. The CDR3, as DNA: TGCGCCAGCAGCCAAGATGCAACGAATTACGGGAAGGGGGAAAAACTGTTTTTT. This gives the protein CASSQDATNYGKGEKLFF.

This clonotype was counted at least ten times. The rearrangement uses TRBV3-1 and TRBJ1-1; D not resolved. V gave up 1 base and J gave up 0 bases, with 18 bases separating them. CDR1 LGHDT and CDR2 YNNKEL come from the germline V gene (reference sequence). The CDR3 runs 18 residues. The chain's CDR3 is CASSQVVGGKGMNTEAFF. DNA of the CDR3: TGTGCCAGCAGCCAAGTCGTTGGCGGGAAAGGGATGAACACTGAAGCTTTCTTT.

This clonotype was seen a few times. The chain employs TRBV27 and TRBJ2-7; 7 bases match TRBD2. CDR1 is MNHEY, CDR2 SMNVEV, per germline (reference sequence). The J segment lost 1 base and the V segment lost 5 bases, leaving 8 bases of the junction unmatched. The CDR3 has 15 residues. The CDR3: CASSNRTSGSYEQYF. The DNA of the CDR3 is TGTGCCAGCAGTAATAGGACTAGTGGGTCCTACGAGCAGTACTTC.

This clonotype was observed a few times. The chain joins TRBV5-4 to TRBJ2-6, with D perhaps TRBD1 or TRBD2 (5 bases each). V shed 1 base and J shed 6 bases, with 11 bases lying between them. The CDR3 sequence is 15 residues long. In germline, CDR1 is SGHNT, CDR2 YYREEE (reference sequence). DNA of the CDR3: TGTGCCAGCAGCTTGACGGGGCATGAGGCCAACGTCCTGACTTTC. Amino acids: CASSLTGHEANVLTF.

V gene TRBV7-2 combines with J gene TRBJ2-1; D uncertain. Trimming cost V 5 bases and J 9 bases, with 14 bases left between them. This CDR3 region has 13 residues. Germline V gene lookup returns CDR1 SGHTA and CDR2 FQGNSA. CDR3 sequence reads: CASSPPVSLEQFF. In nucleotides, the CDR3 is TGTGCCAGCAGCCCTCCCGTAAGTCTTGAGCAGTTCTTC.

Remarks on this clonotype: A far more abundant clone sits one base away, making this likely a read error. The chain couples TRBV6-8 to TRBJ1-3, with TRBD1 matching over 8 bases. This CDR3 comprises 16 residues. From germline, CDR1 is MNHGY and CDR2 SAAAGT. The J segment lost 0 bases and the V segment lost 0 bases, leaving 1 base of the junction unmatched. CDR3 protein: CASSYSTGASGNTIYF. Here the CDR3 DNA reads TGTGCCAGCAGTTACTCGACAGGGGCCTCTGGAAACACCATATATTTT.

This clonotype was seen more than once but under ten times. The V and J genes are TRBV20-1 and TRBJ2-3; no clear D. This CDR3 has 14 amino acids. V lost 6 bases and J lost 0, with 13 bases in between. Germline V lookup: CDR1 DFQATT, CDR2 SNEGSKA (reference sequence). The CDR3 coding sequence is TGCAGTGCCCTGGGGTGGGCCAGCACAGATACGCAGTATTTT. It codes for CSALGWASTDTQYF.

This clonotype came up many times. This sequence joins TRBV18 and TRBJ2-3; D unclear. The CDR3 loop spans 13 amino acids. The germline V gene encodes CDR1 KGHSH and CDR2 LQKENI. V was cut by 5 bases and J by 7 bases, with 13 bases left in between. The chain's CDR3 is CASSVESAHTQYF. CDR3 sequence (DNA): TGTGCCAGCTCAGTAGAGAGCGCTCATACGCAGTATTTT.

This clonotype was detected ten times or more. This rearrangement joins TRBV20-1 to TRBJ1-2, with no clear D. The CDR3 has 11 amino acids. V lost 6 bases and J 4 bases, leaving 9 bases between the germline ends. Germline CDR1 is DFQATT and CDR2 is SNEGSKA (reference sequence). The CDR3: CSATTFYGYTF. CDR3 nucleotides: TGCAGTGCCACAACCTTCTATGGCTACACCTTC.

Many counts were recorded for this clonotype. The V gene is TRBV28, the J gene TRBJ1-6, with D possibly being TRBD1 (5 bases). Germline V CDR1 and CDR2: MDHEN, SYDVKM. The V end lost 5 bases, the J end lost 0 bases, and 14 bases lay between the germline ends. The CDR3 is made up of 17 amino acids. The CDR3 is CASSPLQVGSYNSPLHF. Here the CDR3 DNA reads TGTGCCAGCAGTCCTCTACAGGTCGGCTCCTATAATTCACCCCTCCACTTT.

This clonotype came up many times. The V call is TRBV6-2 or TRBV6-3, the J call TRBJ2-3; a weak D match, TRBD1 (5 bases). V was clipped by 6 bases and J by 7 bases, with 17 bases between them. The CDR3 length is 14 residues. Germline CDR1 MNHEY, CDR2 SVGEGT. CDR3 sequence: CASRISMGPHTQYF. In nucleotides, the CDR3 is TGTGCCAGCAGGATCTCGATGGGGCCCCATACGCAGTATTTT.

The rearrangement uses TRBV5-1 and TRBJ2-7; D uncertain. Germline-derived CDR1 and CDR2 are SGHRS and YFSETQ. Trimming pared 3 bases from V and 3 bases from J, leaving 7 bases between. The CDR3 length is 12 residues. In DNA, the CDR3 is TGCGCCAGCAGCTACTACAGCTACGAGCAGTACTTC. Translating it yields CASSYYSYEQYF.

In this sample, this clonotype turned up a few times. One base separates it from a far larger clone, so it is likely a read error. The chain couples TRBV12-3 or TRBV12-4 to TRBJ2-7; 14 bases are shared with TRBD2. This CDR3 has 15 residues. Losses at the gene ends were 4 bases for V and 7 bases for J; bases not matched to a gene: 6. CDR3 loop: CASSWTSGGHNEQYF. The CDR3, as DNA: TGTGCCAGCAGTTGGACTAGCGGGGGGCACAATGAGCAGTACTTC.

This clonotype was seen repeatedly, ten times or more. V usage is TRBV19 and J usage is TRBJ2-7, with D possibly matching TRBD1 (6 bases). The CDR3 contains 12 residues. Germline V gene sequence: CDR1 LNHDA, CDR2 SQIVND (reference sequence). V shed 6 bases and J shed 3 bases, with 9 bases lying between them. CDR3 sequence reads: CASSSGHYEQYF. The CDR3 bases are TGTGCCAGTAGCTCGGGACACTACGAGCAGTACTTC.

Notes on this clonotype: One base separates it from a far larger clone, so it is likely a read error. Given the absence of the conserved phenylalanine or tryptophan at the CDR3 end, a read error is likely. This chain joins TRBV7-2 and TRBJ2-5, with D unresolved. The DNA end is a closer match to TRBJ2-7, so the J assignment may be wrong. CDR3 length: 12 residues. Germline CDR1 is SGHTA and CDR2 is FQGNSA. The CDR3, as DNA: TGTGCCAGCAGCTTCTTTGCCTACGAGCAGTACTCC. Residues: CASSFFAYEQYS.

Concerning this clonotype: Likely a read error: the CDR3 ends without its conserved phenylalanine or tryptophan. The chain links TRBV7-2 to TRBJ2-5, with D maybe TRBD2 (7 bases). The ends were cut back, 5 bases at V and 5 bases at J, with 21 bases in the middle. Germline CDR1 SGHTA, CDR2 FQGNSA. The CDR3 spans 16 residues. CDR3 residues: CTSSRGSAGADETQYY. The DNA for the CDR3 is TGTACCAGCAGCCGAGGGTCGGCGGGGGCTGATGAGACCCAGTACTAC.

This clonotype was observed many times. The genes are TRBV12-3 or TRBV12-4 and TRBJ2-4; the match to TRBD2 covers 8 bases. This CDR3 has 17 residues. Trimming took 0 bases from V and 6 from J; bases not matched to a gene: 10. The CDR3 nucleotides read TGTGCCAGCAGTTTAGCGACTTCGCGGGGGGCTGGAAACATTCAGTACTTC. Translating gives CASSLATSRGAGNIQYF.

In this sample, this clonotype turned up many times. CDR3 sequence (DNA): TGTGCCAGCAGCCCCCGCGCTCTAGCGGGAGGATCAGATACGCAGTATTTT. This encodes CASSPRALAGGSDTQYF. This rearrangement joins TRBV11-2 to TRBJ2-3; 11 bases align to TRBD2. Germline values: CDR1 SGHAT, CDR2 FQNNGV. This CDR3 is built from 17 residues. V lost 5 bases, J lost 4 bases, and 11 bases stayed unmatched.

This clonotype has at least ten counts. V usage is TRBV18 and J usage is TRBJ1-2; unclear D gene. Trimming took off 3 bases at V and 0 bases at J, with 5 bases between the two ends. Germline loops: CDR1 KGHSH, CDR2 LQKENI. CDR3 size: 13 residues. The CDR3 spells CASSPNANYGYTF. The DNA of the CDR3 is TGTGCCAGCTCACCCAACGCTAACTATGGCTACACCTTC.

This clonotype was detected ten times or more. The chain joins TRBV7-2 to TRBJ1-3; D remains unclear. Trimming cost V 4 bases and J 0 bases, with 13 bases left between them. This CDR3 is built from 16 residues. The V gene's germline CDR1 is SGHTA and CDR2 FQGNSA. CDR3 nucleotide sequence: TGTGCCAGCAGCTCTCCCCCGACACCCTCTGGAAACACCATATATTTT. This sequence encodes CASSSPPTPSGNTIYF.

This clonotype was seen repeatedly, ten times or more. This chain uses TRBV28 with TRBJ2-5, with TRBD2 matching over 14 bases. CDR1 is MDHEN and CDR2 is SYDVKM in the germline V gene. The CDR3 consists of 18 residues. Trimming cost V 3 bases and J 5 bases; bases outside gene matches: 11. The CDR3 spells CASSFMGTSGRLLETQYF. The CDR3 DNA sequence: TGTGCCAGCAGTTTTATGGGGACTAGCGGGAGACTACTGGAGACCCAGTACTTC.

In this sample, this clonotype turned up a few times. The V and J genes are TRBV5-1 and TRBJ2-1; D is perhaps TRBD1 (6 bases). This CDR3 contains 14 residues. CDR1 is SGHRS, CDR2 YFSETQ, per germline. Trimming removed 1 base from V and 5 bases from J, with 10 bases in between. The CDR3 coding sequence is TGCGCCAGCAGCTTGCGGACAGCGAACAATGAGCAGTTCTTC. It codes for CASSLRTANNEQFF.

This clonotype was counted many times. V usage is TRBV6-6 and J usage is TRBJ2-1, with 7 bases identical to TRBD2. CDR1 MNHNY and CDR2 SVGAGI come from the germline V gene (reference sequence). Unmatched junction bases numbered 5, after V lost 2 bases and J lost 10 bases. This CDR3 is built from 13 residues. The CDR3 DNA reads TGTGCCAGCAGTTACGTCGGGGGGATGGAGCAGTTCTTC. Its protein product is CASSYVGGMEQFF.

This clonotype was seen ten or more times. The rearrangement links TRBV28 to TRBJ2-7, with 7 bases fitting TRBD2. The V gene's germline CDR1 is MDHEN and CDR2 SYDVKM. CDR3 length: 13 residues. The CDR3 protein is CASSGLHLYEQYF. For the CDR3, the DNA is TGTGCTTCTTCGGGACTACACCTCTACGAGCAGTACTTC.

Note on this clonotype: A far larger clone is a single base away, which makes a read error likely. The chain links TRBV7-2 to TRBJ2-1; no firm D call. Trimming shortened V by 0 bases and J by 13 bases, and 16 bases separated the two germline ends. The germline V gene has CDR1 SGHTA and CDR2 FQGNSA. There are 14 residues in the CDR3. CDR3 residues: CASSLATGPETQFF. CDR3 sequence (DNA): TGTGCCAGCAGCTTAGCCACTGGGCCTGAGACCCAGTTCTTC. Full variable domain (remainder filled in from reference TRBV7-2 and TRBJ2-1): GAGVSQSPSNKVTEKGKDVELRCDPISGHTALYWYRQSLGQGLEFLIYFQGNSAPDKSGLPSDRFSAERTGGSVSTLTIQRTQQEDSAVYLCASSLATGPETQFFGPGTRLTVL.

This clonotype was counted a few times. This chain joins TRBV3-1 and TRBJ1-2; D gene unclear. CDR3 length: 13 residues. Germline V lookup: CDR1 LGHDT, CDR2 YNNKEL (reference sequence). The germline V and J ends were trimmed by 3 bases and 7 bases, with 12 bases remaining between them. The CDR3 loop reads CASSQVREAGYTF. In DNA form, the CDR3 reads TGTGCCAGCAGCCAGGTTAGGGAGGCTGGCTACACCTTC. The variable domain in full, with the rest retrieved from reference TRBV3-1 and TRBJ1-2, is DTAVSQTPKYLVTQMGNDKSIKCEQNLGHDTMYWYKQDSKKFLKIMFSYNNKELIINETVPNRFSPKSPDKAHLNLHINSLELGDSAVYFCASSQVREAGYTFGSGTRLTVV.

This clonotype was detected ten times or more. The rearrangement joins TRBV12-3 or TRBV12-4 to TRBJ1-6; no clear D gene. The CDR3 is 15 residues long. V was trimmed by 6 bases and J by 8 bases, leaving 17 bases between them. CDR3 DNA: TGTGCCAGCAGACTCGGACGGGTTAAGGATTCACCCCTCCACTTT. It specifies CASRLGRVKDSPLHF.